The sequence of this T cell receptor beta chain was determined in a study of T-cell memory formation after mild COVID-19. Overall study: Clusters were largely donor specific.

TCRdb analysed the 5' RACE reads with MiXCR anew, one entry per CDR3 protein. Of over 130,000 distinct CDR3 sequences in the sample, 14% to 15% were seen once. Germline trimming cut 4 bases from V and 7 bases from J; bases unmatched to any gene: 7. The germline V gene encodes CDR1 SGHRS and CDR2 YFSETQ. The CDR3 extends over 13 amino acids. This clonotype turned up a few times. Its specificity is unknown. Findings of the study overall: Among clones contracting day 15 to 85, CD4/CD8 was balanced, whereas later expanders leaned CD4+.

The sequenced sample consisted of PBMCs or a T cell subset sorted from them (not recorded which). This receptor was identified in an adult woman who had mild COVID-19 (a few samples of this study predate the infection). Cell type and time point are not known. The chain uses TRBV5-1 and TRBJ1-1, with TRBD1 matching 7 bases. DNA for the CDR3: TGCGCCAGCAGCCCATGGACAGGCTATGAAGCTTTCTTT. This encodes CASSPWTGYEAFF. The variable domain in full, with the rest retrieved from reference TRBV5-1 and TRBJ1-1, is KAGVTQTPRYLIKTRGQQVTLSCSPISGHRSVSWYQQTPGQGLQFLFEYFSETQRNKGNFPGRFSGRQFSNSRSEMNVSTLELGDSALYLCASSPWTGYEAFFGQGTRLTVV.